Below, 5 T cell receptor beta chains from the same sample are listed, as sequenced in a study of T cell clonotyping in hematopoietic cell transplantation. Sequencing used immunoSEQ multiplex PCR; TCRdb keeps in-frame clones, though not all of them. The repertoire consists of 15,000 to 20,000 clones, with approximately 85% occurring once and the leading ten covering approximately 4%. The sequenced sample consisted of peripheral blood mononuclear cells. The receptors stem from a woman between 40 and 50 years old in good health. Some clones in this sample may be carry-over from other donors' samples.

The V call is TRBV29-1, the J call TRBJ2-5; 7 nucleotides match TRBD2. The CDR3 covers 11 residues. Germline V gene sequence: CDR1 SQVTM, CDR2 ANQGSEA. Unmatched junction bases numbered 4, after V lost 7 bases and J lost 5 bases. CDR3 protein: CSAGEGETQYF. CDR3 nucleotide sequence: TGCAGCGCGGGGGAGGGTGAGACCCAGTACTTC.

Details on this clone: A read error is likely, as this CDR3 ends without the conserved phenylalanine or tryptophan. The gene calls are TRBV10-3 and TRBJ2-7; TRBD1 matches 10 bases. This CDR3 is 13 amino acids long. CDR1 and CDR2 from the germline V gene are ENHRY and SYGVKD. V was pared by 10 bases and J by 2 bases, with 5 bases of the junction left unmatched. The CDR3 nucleotides read TGTGCCAGCCGGGACAGGGGACCCTACGAGCAGTACCTC. Protein: CASRDRGPYEQYL.

The rearrangement joins TRBV6-4 to TRBJ2-6, with unresolved D. The V and J ends lost 6 bases and 1 base respectively, with 4 bases between them. Germline CDR1 reads MRHNA; CDR2 reads SNTAGT. There are 13 residues in the CDR3. The CDR3 protein is CASSESGANVLTF. The CDR3 DNA sequence: TGTGCCAGCAGCGAGTCTGGGGCCAACGTCCTGACTTTC.

Of note for this clone: This same CDR3 is encoded by further DNA sequences in the sample. The chain links TRBV7-2 to TRBJ2-3; tentative D call: TRBD1 (5 bases). CDR1 and CDR2 from the germline V gene are SGHTA and FQGNSA. V was cut by 5 bases and J by 4 bases, with 10 bases left in between. The CDR3 loop spans 13 amino acids. In nucleotides, the CDR3 is TGTGCCAGCAGCCAAACAGGCGCAGATACGCAGTATTTT. Encoded protein: CASSQTGADTQYF.

DNA for the CDR3: TGTGCCATCAGTGATCTGGGGAATGAGCAGTTCTTC. Its translation is CAISDLGNEQFF. The V call is TRBV10-3, the J call TRBJ2-1; D gene uncertain. CDR3 length: 12 residues. In germline, CDR1 is ENHRY, CDR2 SYGVKD. Trimming pared 3 bases from V and 7 bases from J, leaving 7 bases between.